This TCR beta chain came from a study of T cell responses to AZD1222 COVID-19 vaccine. On the study more broadly: Samples with a second dose at about 4 or about 12 weeks were pooled together. Study-wide results and caveats: In a largely white British group with more females than males, clonal diversity was possibly underestimated. Spike-specific TCR breadth and depth grew following two AZD1222 doses.

A note on this clone: Antigen: not known.

Germline CDR1 reads MNHEY; CDR2 reads SMNVEV (reference sequence). This CDR3 region has 14 residues. Trimming cost V 3 bases and J 7 bases; bases outside gene matches: 8. Using immunoSEQ multiplex PCR, the repertoire was profiled, and TCRdb retains in-frame clones only, with some absent. The table lists around 150,000 clones, approximately 90% of them singletons. This specimen consisted of peripheral blood, obtained on day 0 of AZD1222 vaccination. The clonotype comes from an adult in good health. This chain uses TRBV27 with TRBJ1-2; 7 nucleotides match TRBD1. CDR3 sequence reads: CASSLSTGVFGYTF. In DNA form, the CDR3 reads TGTGCCAGCAGTTTGTCAACAGGGGTCTTTGGCTACACCTTC.